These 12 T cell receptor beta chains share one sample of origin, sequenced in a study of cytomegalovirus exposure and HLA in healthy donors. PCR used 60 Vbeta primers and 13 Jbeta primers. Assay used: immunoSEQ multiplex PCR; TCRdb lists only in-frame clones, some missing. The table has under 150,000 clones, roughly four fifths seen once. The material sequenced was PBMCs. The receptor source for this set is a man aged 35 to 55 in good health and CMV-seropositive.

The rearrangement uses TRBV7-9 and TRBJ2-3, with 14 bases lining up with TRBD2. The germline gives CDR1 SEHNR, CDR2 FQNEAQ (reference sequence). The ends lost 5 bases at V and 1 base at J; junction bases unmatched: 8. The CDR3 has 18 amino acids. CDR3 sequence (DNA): TGTGCCAGCAGCACGGGACTAGCGGGAGTGGGAGGCACAGATACGCAGTATTTT. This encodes CASSTGLAGVGGTDTQYF.

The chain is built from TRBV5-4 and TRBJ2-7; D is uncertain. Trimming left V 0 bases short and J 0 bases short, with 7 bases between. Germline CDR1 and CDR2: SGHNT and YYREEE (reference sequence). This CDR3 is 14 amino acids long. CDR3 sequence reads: CASSLGGSSYEQYF. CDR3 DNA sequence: TGTGCCAGCAGCTTGGGTGGTAGCTCCTACGAGCAGTACTTC.

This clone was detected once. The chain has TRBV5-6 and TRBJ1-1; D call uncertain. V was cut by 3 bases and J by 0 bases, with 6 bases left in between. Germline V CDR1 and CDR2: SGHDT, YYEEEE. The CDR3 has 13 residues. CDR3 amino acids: CASSYDMNTEAFF. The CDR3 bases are TGTGCCAGCAGCTACGACATGAACACTGAAGCTTTCTTT.

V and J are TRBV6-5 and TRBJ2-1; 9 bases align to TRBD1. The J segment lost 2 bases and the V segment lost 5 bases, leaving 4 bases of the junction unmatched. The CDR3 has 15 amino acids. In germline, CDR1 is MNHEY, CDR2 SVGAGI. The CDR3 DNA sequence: TGTGCCAGCAGTGGGGACAGGGCCACCTACAATGAGCAGTTCTTC. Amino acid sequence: CASSGDRATYNEQFF.

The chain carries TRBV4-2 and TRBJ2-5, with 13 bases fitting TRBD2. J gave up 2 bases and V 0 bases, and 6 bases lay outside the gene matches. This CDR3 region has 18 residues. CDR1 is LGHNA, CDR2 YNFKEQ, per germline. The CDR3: CASSQDRGLAGTQETQYF. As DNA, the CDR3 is TGTGCCAGCAGCCAAGACAGGGGACTAGCGGGGACACAAGAGACCCAGTACTTC.

The CDR3 reads CASSPLWTSGTGELFF. The CDR3 nucleotides read TGCGCCAGCAGCCCCCTATGGACTAGCGGCACCGGGGAGCTGTTTTTT. This rearrangement joins TRBV4-1 to TRBJ2-2; 10 bases match TRBD2. Per the germline V gene, CDR1 is MGHRA and CDR2 is YSYEKL. The ends lost 4 bases at V and 4 bases at J; junction bases unmatched: 6. CDR3 length: 16 amino acids.

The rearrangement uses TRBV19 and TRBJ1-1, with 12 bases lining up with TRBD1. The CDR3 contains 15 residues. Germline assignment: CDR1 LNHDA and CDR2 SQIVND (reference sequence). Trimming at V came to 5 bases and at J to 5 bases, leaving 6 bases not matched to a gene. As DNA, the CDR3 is TGTGCCAGTAGTGGGACAGGGGGCGCGTGGACTGAAGCTTTCTTT. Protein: CASSGTGGAWTEAFF.

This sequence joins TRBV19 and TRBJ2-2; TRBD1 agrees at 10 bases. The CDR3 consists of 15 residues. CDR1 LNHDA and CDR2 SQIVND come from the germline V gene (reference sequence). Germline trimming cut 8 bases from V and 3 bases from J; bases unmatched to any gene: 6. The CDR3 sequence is CASGTGVWYTGELFF. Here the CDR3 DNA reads TGTGCCAGTGGGACAGGGGTTTGGTACACCGGGGAGCTGTTTTTT.

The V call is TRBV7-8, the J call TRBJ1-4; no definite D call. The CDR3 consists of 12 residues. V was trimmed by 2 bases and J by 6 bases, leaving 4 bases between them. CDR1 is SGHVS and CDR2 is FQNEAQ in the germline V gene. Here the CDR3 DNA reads TGTGCCAGCAGCTTATTCGATGAAAAACTGTTTTTT. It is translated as CASSLFDEKLFF.

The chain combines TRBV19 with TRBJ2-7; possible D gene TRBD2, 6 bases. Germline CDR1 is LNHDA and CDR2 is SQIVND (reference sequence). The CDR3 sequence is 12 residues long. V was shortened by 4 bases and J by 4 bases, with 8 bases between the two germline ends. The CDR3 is CASSSGIYEQYF. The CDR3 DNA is TGTGCCAGTAGTAGCGGGATTTACGAGCAGTACTTC.

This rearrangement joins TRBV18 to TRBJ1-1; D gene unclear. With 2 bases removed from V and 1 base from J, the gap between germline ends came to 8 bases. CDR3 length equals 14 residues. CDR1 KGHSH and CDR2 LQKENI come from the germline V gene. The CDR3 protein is CASSPRAGNTEAFF. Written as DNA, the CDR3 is TGTGCCAGCTCACCAAGAGCCGGGAACACTGAAGCTTTCTTT.

DNA of the CDR3: TGTGCCAGCTCACCCCGTCCCAGCTACGAGCAGTACTTC. Protein product: CASSPRPSYEQYF. The rearrangement links TRBV18 to TRBJ2-7; D is unclear. The V end was cut by 3 bases, the J end by 3 bases, with 9 bases between. CDR1 is KGHSH, CDR2 LQKENI, per germline. The CDR3 runs 13 residues.